This TCR beta chain was observed in a study of T cells in localized non-small cell lung cancer. Sequenced by immunoSEQ multiplex PCR; TCRdb stores in-frame clones only, minus some. Of about 21,000 clones detected, 84% appear once; the ten largest clones hold 2.4%. General study points: Paired adjacent lung recovered a median approximately 57 of the top 100 tumor clones. Heterogeneity stays possible, as sequencing covered only one tumor region.

Details on this clone: Its antigen is unidentified.

The sample was peripheral blood, taken before any cancer treatment. The source of this sequence is a man aged 40 to 69 with stage I lung adenocarcinoma.

CDR3 sequence: CASSDPTINYNEQFF. CDR3 nucleotides: TGTGCCAGCAGTGATCCCACAATAAACTACAATGAGCAGTTCTTC. This chain joins TRBV6-1 and TRBJ2-1; the D is unclear. Germline CDR1 reads MNHNS; CDR2 reads SASEGT. The CDR3 is made up of 15 amino acids. V lost 3 bases, J lost 3 bases, and 12 bases lay in between.